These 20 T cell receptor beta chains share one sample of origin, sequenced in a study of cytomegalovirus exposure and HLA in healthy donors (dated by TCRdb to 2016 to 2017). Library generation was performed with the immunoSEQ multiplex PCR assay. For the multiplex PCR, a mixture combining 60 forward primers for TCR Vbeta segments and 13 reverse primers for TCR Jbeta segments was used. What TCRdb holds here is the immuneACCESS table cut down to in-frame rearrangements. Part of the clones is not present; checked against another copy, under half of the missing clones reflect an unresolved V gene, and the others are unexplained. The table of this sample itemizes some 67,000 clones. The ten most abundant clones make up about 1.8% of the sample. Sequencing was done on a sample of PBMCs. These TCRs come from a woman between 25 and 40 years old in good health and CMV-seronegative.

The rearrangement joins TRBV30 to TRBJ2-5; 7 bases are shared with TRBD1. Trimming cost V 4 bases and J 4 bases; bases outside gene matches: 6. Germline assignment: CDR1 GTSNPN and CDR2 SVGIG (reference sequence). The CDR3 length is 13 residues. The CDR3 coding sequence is TGTGCCTGGACCCGGGACAGAGGAGAGACCCAGTACTTC. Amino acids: CAWTRDRGETQYF.

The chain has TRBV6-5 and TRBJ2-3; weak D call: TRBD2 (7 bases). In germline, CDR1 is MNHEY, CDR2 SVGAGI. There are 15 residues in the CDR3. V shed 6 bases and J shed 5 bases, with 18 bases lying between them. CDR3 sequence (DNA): TGTGCCAGCAGCCGCTGGGGGGGGCGAGGAGATACGCAGTATTTT. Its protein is CASSRWGGRGDTQYF.

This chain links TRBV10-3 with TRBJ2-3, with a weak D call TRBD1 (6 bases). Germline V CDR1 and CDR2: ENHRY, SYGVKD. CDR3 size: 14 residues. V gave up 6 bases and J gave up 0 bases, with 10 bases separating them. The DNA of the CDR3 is TGTGCCATCAGGACGACAGGTAGCACAGATACGCAGTATTTT. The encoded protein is CAIRTTGSTDTQYF.

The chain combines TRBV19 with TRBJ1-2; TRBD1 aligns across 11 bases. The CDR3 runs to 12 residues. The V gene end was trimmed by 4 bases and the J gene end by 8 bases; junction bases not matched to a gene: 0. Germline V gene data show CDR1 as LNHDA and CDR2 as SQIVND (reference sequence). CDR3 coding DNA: TGTGCCAGTAGTAGGACAGGGGGCGGCTACACCTTC. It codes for CASSRTGGGYTF.

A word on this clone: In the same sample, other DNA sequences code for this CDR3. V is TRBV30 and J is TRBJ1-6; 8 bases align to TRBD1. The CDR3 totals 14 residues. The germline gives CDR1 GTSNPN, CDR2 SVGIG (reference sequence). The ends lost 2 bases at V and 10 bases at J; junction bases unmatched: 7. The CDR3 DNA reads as TGTGCCTGGAGTTTCCGGACAGGGTCCTCACCCCTCCACTTT. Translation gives CAWSFRTGSSPLHF.

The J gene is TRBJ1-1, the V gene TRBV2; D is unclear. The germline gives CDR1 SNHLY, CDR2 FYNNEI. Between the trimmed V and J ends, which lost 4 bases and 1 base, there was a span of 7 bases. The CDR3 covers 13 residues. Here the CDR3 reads CASSARWNTEAFF. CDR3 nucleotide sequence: TGTGCCAGCAGTGCTAGGTGGAACACTGAAGCTTTCTTT.

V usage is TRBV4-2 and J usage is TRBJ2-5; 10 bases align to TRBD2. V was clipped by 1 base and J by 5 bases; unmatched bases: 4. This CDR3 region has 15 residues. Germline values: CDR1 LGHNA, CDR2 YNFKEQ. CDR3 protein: CASSQGLAGEETQYF. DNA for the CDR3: TGTGCCAGCAGCCAAGGTCTAGCGGGAGAGGAGACCCAGTACTTC.

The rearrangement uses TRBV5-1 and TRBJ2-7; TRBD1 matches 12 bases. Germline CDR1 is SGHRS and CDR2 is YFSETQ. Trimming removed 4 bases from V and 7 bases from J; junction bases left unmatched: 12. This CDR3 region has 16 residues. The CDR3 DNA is TGCGCCAGCAGCCCAGGTCCCGGGACAGGGGGCGAGGAGCAGTACTTC. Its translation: CASSPGPGTGGEEQYF.

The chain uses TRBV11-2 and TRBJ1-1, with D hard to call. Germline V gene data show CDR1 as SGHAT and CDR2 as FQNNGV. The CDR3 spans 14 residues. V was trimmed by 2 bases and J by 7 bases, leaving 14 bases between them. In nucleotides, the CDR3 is TGTGCCAGCAGCTTACCCCATTCCGGGAGTGAAGCTTTCTTT. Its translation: CASSLPHSGSEAFF.

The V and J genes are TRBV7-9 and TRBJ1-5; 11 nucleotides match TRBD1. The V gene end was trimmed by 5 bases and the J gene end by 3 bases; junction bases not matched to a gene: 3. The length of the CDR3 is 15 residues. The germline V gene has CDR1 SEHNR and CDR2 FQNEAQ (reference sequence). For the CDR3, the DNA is TGTGCCAGCAGCACGGACAGGGGGCCCAATCAGCCCCAGCATTTT. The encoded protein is CASSTDRGPNQPQHF.

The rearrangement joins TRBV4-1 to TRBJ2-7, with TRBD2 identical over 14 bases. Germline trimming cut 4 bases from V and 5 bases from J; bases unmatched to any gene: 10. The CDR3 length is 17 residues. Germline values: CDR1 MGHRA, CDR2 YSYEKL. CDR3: CASSLAGLAGVFNEQYF. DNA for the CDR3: TGCGCCAGCAGCCTCGCGGGACTAGCGGGAGTATTCAACGAGCAGTACTTC.

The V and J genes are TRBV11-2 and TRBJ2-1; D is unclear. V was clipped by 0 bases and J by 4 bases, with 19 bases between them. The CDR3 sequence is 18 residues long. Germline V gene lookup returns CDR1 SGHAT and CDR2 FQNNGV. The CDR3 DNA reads TGTGCCAGCAGCTTAGATCCGCCTGGCGGTTCCTTATACAATGAGCAGTTCTTC. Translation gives CASSLDPPGGSLYNEQFF. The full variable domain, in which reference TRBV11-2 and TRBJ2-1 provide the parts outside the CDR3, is EAGVAQSPRYKIIEKRQSVAFWCNPISGHATLYWYQQILGQGPKLLIQFQNNGVVDDSQLPKDRFSAERLKGVDSTLKIQPAKLEDSAVYLCASSLDPPGGSLYNEQFFGPGTRLTVL.

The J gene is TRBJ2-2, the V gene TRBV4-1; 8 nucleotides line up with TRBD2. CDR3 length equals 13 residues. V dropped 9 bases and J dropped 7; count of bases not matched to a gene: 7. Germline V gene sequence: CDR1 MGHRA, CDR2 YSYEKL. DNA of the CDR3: TGCGCCAGTTCCGGGAGGGTCGGCGGGGAGCTGTTTTTT. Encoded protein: CASSGRVGGELFF.

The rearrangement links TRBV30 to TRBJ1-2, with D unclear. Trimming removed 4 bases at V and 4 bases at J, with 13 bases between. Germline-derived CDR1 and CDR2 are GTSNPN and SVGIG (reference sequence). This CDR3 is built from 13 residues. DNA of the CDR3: TGTGCCTGGAACCGCGCGAATTTCTATGGCTACACCTTC. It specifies CAWNRANFYGYTF.

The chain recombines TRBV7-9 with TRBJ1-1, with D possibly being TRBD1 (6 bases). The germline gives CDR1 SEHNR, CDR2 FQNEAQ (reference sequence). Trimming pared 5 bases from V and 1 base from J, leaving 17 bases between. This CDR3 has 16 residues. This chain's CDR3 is CASSTGRGETNTEAFF. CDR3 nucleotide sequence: TGTGCCAGCAGCACGGGGAGGGGGGAGACGAACACTGAAGCTTTCTTT.

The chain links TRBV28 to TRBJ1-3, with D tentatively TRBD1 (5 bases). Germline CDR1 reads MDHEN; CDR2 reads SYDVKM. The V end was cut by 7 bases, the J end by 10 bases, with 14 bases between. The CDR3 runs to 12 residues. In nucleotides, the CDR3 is TGTGCCAGCACCCTCCAGGGTCCGACCATATATTTT. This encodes CASTLQGPTIYF.

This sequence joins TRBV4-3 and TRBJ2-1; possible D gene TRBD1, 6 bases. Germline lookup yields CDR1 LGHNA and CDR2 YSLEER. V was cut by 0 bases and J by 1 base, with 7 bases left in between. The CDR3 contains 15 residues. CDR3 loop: CASSQEGASYNEQFF. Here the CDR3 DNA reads TGCGCCAGCAGCCAAGAGGGGGCGTCCTACAATGAGCAGTTCTTC.

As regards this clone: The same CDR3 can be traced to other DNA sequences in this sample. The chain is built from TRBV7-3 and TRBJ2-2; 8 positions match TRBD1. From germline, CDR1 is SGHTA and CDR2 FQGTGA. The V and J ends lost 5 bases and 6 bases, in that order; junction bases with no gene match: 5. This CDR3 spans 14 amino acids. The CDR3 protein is CASSLTGGPGELFF. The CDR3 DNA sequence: TGTGCCAGCAGCCTCACAGGGGGTCCCGGGGAGCTGTTTTTT. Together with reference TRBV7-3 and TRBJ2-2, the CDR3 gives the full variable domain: GAGVSQTPSNKVTEKGKYVELRCDPISGHTALYWYRQSLGQGPEFLIYFQGTGAADDSGLPNDRFFAVRPEGSVSTLKIQRTERGDSAVYLCASSLTGGPGELFFGEGSRLTVL.

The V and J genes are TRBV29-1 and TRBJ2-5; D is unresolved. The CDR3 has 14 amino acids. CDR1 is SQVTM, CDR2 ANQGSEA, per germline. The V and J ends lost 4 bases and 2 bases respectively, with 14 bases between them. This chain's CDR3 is CSVAPLSYQETQYF. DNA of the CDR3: TGCAGCGTTGCGCCTCTATCATATCAAGAGACCCAGTACTTC.

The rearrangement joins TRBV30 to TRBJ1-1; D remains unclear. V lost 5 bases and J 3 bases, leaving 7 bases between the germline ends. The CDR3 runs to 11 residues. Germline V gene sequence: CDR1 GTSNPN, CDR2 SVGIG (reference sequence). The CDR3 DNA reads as TGTGCCTGGGGAGGGTACACTGAAGCTTTCTTT. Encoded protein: CAWGGYTEAFF.